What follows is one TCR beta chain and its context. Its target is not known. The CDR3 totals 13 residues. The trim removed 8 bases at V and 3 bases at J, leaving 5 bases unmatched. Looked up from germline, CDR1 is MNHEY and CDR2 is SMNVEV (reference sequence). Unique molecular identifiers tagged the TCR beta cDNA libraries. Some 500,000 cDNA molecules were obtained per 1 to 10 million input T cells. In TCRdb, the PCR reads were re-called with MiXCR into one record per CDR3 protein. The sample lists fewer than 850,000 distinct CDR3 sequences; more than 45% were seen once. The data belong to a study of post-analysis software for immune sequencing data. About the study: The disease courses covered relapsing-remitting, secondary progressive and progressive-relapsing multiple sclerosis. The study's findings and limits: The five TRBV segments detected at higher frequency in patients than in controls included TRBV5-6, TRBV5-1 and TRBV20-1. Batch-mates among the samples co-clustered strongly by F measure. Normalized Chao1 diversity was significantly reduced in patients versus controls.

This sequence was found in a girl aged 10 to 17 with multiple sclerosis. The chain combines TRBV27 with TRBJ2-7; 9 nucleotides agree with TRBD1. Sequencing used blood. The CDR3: CASGDRVRYEQYF. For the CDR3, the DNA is TGTGCCAGCGGGGACAGGGTTCGCTACGAGCAGTACTTC.